The 9 T cell receptor beta chains below were found in one sample sequenced in a study of blood T cell repertoires in COVID-19. Some clones are missing from TCRdb's copy, which holds only in-frame ones; the method was immunoSEQ multiplex PCR. This table has about 47,000 clones, roughly 87% appearing once. Sequencing was carried out using peripheral blood. Source of these receptors: a man in his forties or fifties with active COVID-19.

This sequence joins TRBV2 and TRBJ1-2, with 8 bases aligning to TRBD1. The CDR3 sequence is 16 residues long. Germline CDR1 is SNHLY and CDR2 is FYNNEI. V dropped 7 bases and J dropped 7; count of bases not matched to a gene: 17. The CDR3 bases are TGTGCCAGCACGACACGACAGGGGACCCCTCCTGGTGGCTACACCTTC. Translated, it gives CASTTRQGTPPGGYTF.

This clone was seen only once. This rearrangement joins TRBV18 to TRBJ1-2, with unresolved D. This CDR3 region has 13 residues. Germline CDR1 and CDR2: KGHSH and LQKENI. V gave up 4 bases and J gave up 5 bases, with 11 bases separating them. This CDR3 reads CASSQPESYGYTF. The CDR3 DNA is TGTGCCAGCTCACAACCCGAGAGTTATGGCTACACCTTC.

The rearrangement links TRBV27 to TRBJ1-2, with 10 positions matching TRBD1. The CDR3 loop spans 16 amino acids. V gave up 1 base and J gave up 4 bases; unmatched junction bases: 6. Germline V gene lookup returns CDR1 MNHEY and CDR2 SMNVEV (reference sequence). This chain's CDR3 is CASSLLGTGVTYGYTF. The DNA of the CDR3 is TGTGCCAGCAGTTTATTAGGGACAGGGGTAACCTATGGCTACACCTTC.

The rearrangement uses TRBV5-1 and TRBJ2-1; 13 bases agree with TRBD2. Germline trimming cut 3 bases from V and 7 bases from J; bases unmatched to any gene: 10. The CDR3 has 17 amino acids. Germline V lookup: CDR1 SGHRS, CDR2 YFSETQ. The CDR3 coding sequence is TGCGCCAGCAGCTCCACTAGCGGGAGGGCCCAATGGAATGAGCAGTTCTTC. Amino acids: CASSSTSGRAQWNEQFF.

V and J are TRBV11-3 and TRBJ2-2; D is undetermined. The CDR3 has 13 residues. Per germline, CDR1 SGHNT and CDR2 YENEEA. V was shortened by 3 bases and J by 4 bases, with 6 bases between the two germline ends. The CDR3 reads CASSLARTGELFF. In DNA, the CDR3 is TGTGCCAGCAGCTTGGCCCGCACCGGGGAGCTGTTTTTT.

This CDR3 is CASSSPGLAASSYNEQFF. In DNA form, the CDR3 reads TGTGCCAGCAGCTCGCCGGGACTAGCGGCGAGCTCCTACAATGAGCAGTTCTTC. This chain links TRBV5-8 with TRBJ2-1; 11 bases align to TRBD2. V dropped 3 bases and J dropped 0; count of bases not matched to a gene: 8. Germline values: CDR1 SGHTS, CDR2 YDEGEE. This CDR3 contains 18 residues.

V gene TRBV5-1 combines with J gene TRBJ2-3; 10 bases are shared with TRBD2. Germline CDR1 reads SGHRS; CDR2 reads YFSETQ. This CDR3 is built from 15 residues. V shed 0 bases, J shed 8 bases, and the junction held 6 bases outside the gene matches. CDR3 sequence reads: CASSLVALAGATQYF. In DNA, the CDR3 is TGCGCCAGCAGCTTGGTTGCGCTAGCGGGAGCTACGCAGTATTTT.

The rearrangement links TRBV5-1 to TRBJ2-3, with TRBD2 matching over 9 bases. V lost 3 bases, J lost 7 bases, and 6 bases stayed unmatched. This CDR3 contains 14 residues. CDR1 is SGHRS, CDR2 YFSETQ, per germline. The CDR3 loop reads CASSSSGNTNTQYF. The DNA of the CDR3 is TGCGCCAGCAGCTCTAGCGGGAATACGAATACGCAGTATTTT.

The chain is built from TRBV18 and TRBJ1-1, with D perhaps TRBD1 (6 bases). This CDR3 contains 13 residues. The germline V gene has CDR1 KGHSH and CDR2 LQKENI. The V end lost 4 bases, the J end lost 1 base, and 7 bases lay between the germline ends. CDR3 in amino acids: CASSQDRNTEAFF. CDR3 DNA: TGTGCCAGCTCACAGGACAGGAACACTGAAGCTTTCTTT.